These 31 T cell receptor beta chains originate from one sample sequenced in a study of T cell clonality in common variable immunodeficiency. Method: immunoSEQ multiplex PCR; TCRdb's copy keeps in-frame clones and lacks some. This sample has some 33,000 clones, each found more than once. The specimen sequenced was peripheral blood mononuclear cells. These receptors all stem from a person aged 18 to 70 in good health.

This clone has ten or more counts. Read data end 3 residues before the CDR3 end; the end is taken from the germline J gene. The chain couples TRBV7-2 to TRBJ1-5, with D maybe TRBD1 (5 bases). Per germline, CDR1 SGHTA and CDR2 FQGNSA. The CDR3 consists of 13 residues. V was trimmed by 5 bases and J by 5 bases, leaving 10 bases between them. CDR3 amino acids: CASSPDTHQPQHF. CDR3 DNA (partial): TGTGCCAGCAGCCCGGACACCCATCAGCCC.

This clone was detected many times. The read terminates 3 residues ahead of where the CDR3 ends, so the germline J gene completes it. This rearrangement joins TRBV11-2 to TRBJ1-1, with 8 positions matching TRBD1. The CDR3 loop spans 15 amino acids. Germline values: CDR1 SGHAT, CDR2 FQNNGV. Losses at the gene ends were 5 bases for V and 7 bases for J; bases not matched to a gene: 12. CDR3 region: CASSKQGGFAFEAFF. CDR3 DNA (partial): TGTGCCAGCAGCAAACAGGGGGGCTTCGCTTTTGAA.

This clone was seen at least ten times. The CDR3 end lies 3 residues beyond the end of the read and is filled in from the germline J gene. This chain links TRBV2 with TRBJ2-7; D may be TRBD1 (5 bases). This CDR3 is 15 amino acids long. Germline CDR1 reads SNHLY; CDR2 reads FYNNEI. Trimming removed 4 bases from V and 3 bases from J, with 16 bases in between. This chain's CDR3 is CASSATQGTHYEQYF. The sequenced CDR3 bases are TGTGCCAGCAGTGCCACCCAGGGCACGCACTACGAG.

Many counts were recorded for this clone. From the germline J gene comes the end of the CDR3, since the read stops 3 residues before it. V gene TRBV20-1 combines with J gene TRBJ2-4; 9 positions agree with TRBD2. The CDR3 loop spans 15 amino acids. Germline-derived CDR1 and CDR2 are DFQATT and SNEGSKA (reference sequence). Losses at the gene ends were 3 bases for V and 4 bases for J; bases not matched to a gene: 7. CDR3: CSASMRGGPKNIQYF. Partial CDR3 DNA: TGCAGTGCTAGTATGCGGGGGGGCCCAAAAAACATT.

Regarding this clone: A far larger clone is a single base away, which makes a read error likely. The sequence runs out 3 residues before the end of the CDR3; the remainder is reconstructed from the germline J gene. The chain recombines TRBV19 with TRBJ1-6; 7 nucleotides align to TRBD1. The CDR3 consists of 16 residues. Per the germline V gene, CDR1 is LNHDA and CDR2 is SQIVND (reference sequence). Trimming cost V 5 bases and J 3 bases; bases outside gene matches: 7. The CDR3 loop is CASSLGRDSYNSPLHF. The part of the CDR3 DNA that was read is TGTGCCAGTAGTTTGGGCCGGGACAGCTATAATTCACCC.

The table lists this clone with many counts. The DNA ends 3 residues before the CDR3 does, and the rest of the CDR3 is filled in from the germline J gene. This chain joins TRBV9 and TRBJ2-3; D is uncertain. Trimming took off 0 bases at V and 1 base at J, with 6 bases between the two ends. This CDR3 spans 14 amino acids. Germline V lookup: CDR1 SGDLS, CDR2 YYNGEE. The covered CDR3 bases are TGTGCCAGCAGCGTAGACCAGGGCACAGATACG. This codes for CASSVDQGTDT. The entire CDR3 protein is CASSVDQGTDTQYF.

There are many counts of this clone. The sequence runs out 3 residues before the end of the CDR3; the remainder is reconstructed from the germline J gene. This chain uses TRBV12-3 or TRBV12-4 with TRBJ2-2; perhaps TRBD1 as D (7 bases). The CDR3 runs 17 residues. Trimming stripped 1 base from V and 7 bases from J, with 19 bases between. The CDR3 region is CASSLVRGAAPHGELFF. The sequenced CDR3 bases are TGTGCCAGCAGTTTAGTCAGGGGGGCCGCCCCCCACGGGGAG.

In this sample, this clone turned up many times. Coverage ceases 3 residues before the CDR3 finishes, and the germline J gene fills in the end. The chain has TRBV20-1 and TRBJ1-2; 7 bases line up with TRBD1. The CDR3 loop spans 18 amino acids. Germline CDR1 reads DFQATT; CDR2 reads SNEGSKA (reference sequence). Trimming took 0 bases from V and 2 from J; bases not matched to a gene: 15. CDR3 region: CSAREGAGQPGKNYGYTF. The covered CDR3 bases are TGCAGTGCTAGAGAGGGAGCGGGACAGCCGGGGAAAAACTATGGC.

This clone was found many times. The DNA ends 3 residues before the CDR3 does, and the rest of the CDR3 is filled in from the germline J gene. The chain links TRBV20-1 to TRBJ2-7; 8 positions agree with TRBD1. Germline V lookup: CDR1 DFQATT, CDR2 SNEGSKA (reference sequence). This CDR3 region has 15 residues. V lost 0 bases, J lost 2 bases, and 6 bases stayed unmatched. CDR3 DNA (partial): TGCAGTGCTAGAGATTTGGGACAGGCGGCCTACGAG. It is translated as CSARDLGQAAYE. The whole CDR3 sequence reads CSARDLGQAAYEQYF.

This clone was seen repeatedly, ten times or more. The read halts 3 residues ahead of the CDR3 end, with the missing end drawn from the germline J gene. This chain links TRBV19 with TRBJ1-5; a weak D match, TRBD1 (5 bases). The V gene lost 6 bases and the J gene lost 1 base, with 10 bases spanning the gap. CDR1 is LNHDA and CDR2 is SQIVND in the germline V gene (reference sequence). The CDR3 has 14 residues. The CDR3 region is CASRDTPSNQPQHF. CDR3 DNA, as far as it was read: TGTGCCAGTAGGGACACTCCGAGCAATCAGCCC. Full variable domain (remainder filled in from reference TRBV19 and TRBJ1-5): DGGITQSPKYLFRKEGQNVTLSCEQNLNHDAMYWYRQDPGQGLRLIYYSQIVNDFQKGDIAEGYSVSREKKESFPLTVTSAQKNPTAFYLCASRDTPSNQPQHFGDGTRLSIL.

This clone was seen ten or more times. The CDR3 extends 3 residues past the end of the read, so its final part is completed from the germline J gene. This chain joins TRBV7-2 and TRBJ2-5, with D hard to call. Germline V gene lookup returns CDR1 SGHTA and CDR2 FQGNSA. The CDR3 covers 13 residues. V lost 3 bases, J lost 5 bases, and 10 bases lay in between. CDR3: CASSFGFGETQYF. The CDR3 DNA, read in part, is TGTGCCAGCAGCTTCGGGTTTGGGGAGACC. Full variable domain (missing parts from reference TRBV7-2 and TRBJ2-5): GAGVSQSPSNKVTEKGKDVELRCDPISGHTALYWYRQSLGQGLEFLIYFQGNSAPDKSGLPSDRFSAERTGGSVSTLTIQRTQQEDSAVYLCASSFGFGETQYFGPGTRLLVL.

This clone came up many times. The sequenced CDR3 bases are TGTGCCAGCTCCCCAGGACAGGGTTTAGACGAG. Residues: CASSPGQGLDE. The entire CDR3 reads CASSPGQGLDEQYF. The V and J genes are TRBV18 and TRBJ2-7; 8 bases fit TRBD1. The CDR3 end falls 3 residues outside the read, so it is completed with the germline J gene. CDR3 size: 14 residues. Per the germline V gene, CDR1 is KGHSH and CDR2 is LQKENI. The V and J ends lost 6 bases and 5 bases, in that order; junction bases with no gene match: 9. The full variable domain, with the rest looked up from reference TRBV18 and TRBJ2-7, is NAGVMQNPRHLVRRRGQEARLRCSPMKGHSHVYWYRQLPEEGLKFMVYLQKENIIDESGMPKERFSAEFPKEGPSILRIQQVVRGDSAAYFCASSPGQGLDEQYFGPGTRLTVT.

This clone was recorded many times. The CDR3 goes on 3 residues after the read ends, and that part is filled in from the germline J gene. This rearrangement joins TRBV4-1 to TRBJ1-5; 9 nucleotides align to TRBD1. J gave up 6 bases and V 3 bases, and 9 bases lay outside the gene matches. CDR1 and CDR2 from the germline V gene are MGHRA and YSYEKL. CDR3 size: 16 residues. The CDR3 bases that were read are TGCGCCAGCAGCCAGGGGCCCACAGGGGGCGGTCAGCCC. Protein: CASSQGPTGGGQP. In full, the CDR3 is CASSQGPTGGGQPQHF.

This clone came up many times. The observed sequence ends 3 residues before the CDR3 terminus, with the missing tail filled in from the germline J gene. The chain links TRBV20-1 to TRBJ2-5; 11 bases line up with TRBD1. CDR1 and CDR2 from the germline V gene are DFQATT and SNEGSKA (reference sequence). The ends lost 0 bases at V and 2 bases at J; junction bases unmatched: 5. The CDR3 runs to 16 residues. The CDR3: CSARDRDRGGQETQYF. The part of the CDR3 DNA that was read is TGCAGTGCTAGAGACCGGGACAGGGGGGGGCAAGAGACC.

The CDR3 loop is CATDSGEKLFF. The sequenced part of the CDR3 DNA is TGTGCCACAGACAGTGGCGAAAAG. The chain is built from TRBV19 and TRBJ2-2; a possible D gene is TRBD1 (5 bases). The CDR3 end lies 3 residues beyond the end of the read and is filled in from the germline J gene. The CDR3 extends over 11 amino acids. CDR1 LNHDA and CDR2 SQIVND come from the germline V gene (reference sequence).

This clone was counted many times. The sequence runs out 3 residues before the end of the CDR3; the remainder is reconstructed from the germline J gene. V and J are TRBV5-1 and TRBJ2-1; D perhaps matches TRBD2 (6 bases). Trimming removed 4 bases from V and 5 bases from J, with 16 bases in between. The CDR3 is made up of 15 amino acids. Germline CDR1 SGHRS, CDR2 YFSETQ. The part of the CDR3 DNA that was read is TGCGCCAGCAGCCTGACGGCGGGACTTGACAATGAG. Translated: CASSLTAGLDNE. The CDR3 reads in full as CASSLTAGLDNEQFF.

This clone was picked up many times. The sequenced CDR3 bases are TGCGCCAGCAGCCAATTTCCGGGGGGTAATGAAAAG. This encodes CASSQFPGGNEK. The entire CDR3 sequence reads CASSQFPGGNEKLFF. The chain links TRBV4-1 to TRBJ2-2; TRBD2 matches 7 bases. The read terminates 3 residues before the CDR3 end, so the remaining end is supplied by the germline J gene. CDR1 and CDR2 from the germline V gene are MGHRA and YSYEKL. The CDR3 spans 15 residues.

The sample holds many counts of this clone. Read data end 3 residues before the CDR3 end; the end is taken from the germline J gene. The chain combines TRBV10-1 with TRBJ1-1; TRBD1 might be the D (5 bases). The germline gives CDR1 WNHNN, CDR2 SYGVQD (reference sequence). The V gene lost 6 bases and the J gene lost 3 bases, with 11 bases spanning the gap. CDR3 length: 13 amino acids. The CDR3 bases that were read are TGCGCCAGCAGGCCAGGGTGGGACACTGAA. Translating it yields CASRPGWDTE. The whole CDR3 protein is CASRPGWDTEAFF.

This clone was counted ten times or more. The CDR3 goes on 3 residues after the read ends, and that part is filled in from the germline J gene. V usage is TRBV20-1 and J usage is TRBJ1-5; 11 bases match TRBD1. CDR3 length: 14 amino acids. The junction had 7 bases not matched to a gene; V was cut back by 5 bases and J by 7 bases. Germline CDR1 DFQATT, CDR2 SNEGSKA (reference sequence). Partial CDR3 DNA: TGCAGTGCTGCCGGACAGGGGGCGGGACAGCCC. Protein: CSAAGQGAGQP. The whole CDR3 region reads CSAAGQGAGQPQHF.

This clone has only a few counts. The read terminates 3 residues ahead of where the CDR3 ends, so the germline J gene completes it. The chain couples TRBV7-2 to TRBJ1-2, with D perhaps TRBD1 (5 bases). CDR1 and CDR2 from the germline V gene are SGHTA and FQGNSA. The CDR3 loop spans 13 amino acids. The covered CDR3 bases are TGTGCCAGCACCCCGACAGACCACTACGAC. Its translation is CASTPTDHYD. The CDR3 as a whole reads CASTPTDHYDYTF.

This clone was seen more than once but under ten times. Coverage ceases 3 residues before the CDR3 finishes, and the germline J gene fills in the end. J is TRBJ1-2 and V is TRBV19, with TRBD1 matching 11 bases. The CDR3 is made up of 14 amino acids. Per the germline V gene, CDR1 is LNHDA and CDR2 is SQIVND (reference sequence). The sequenced CDR3 bases are TGTGCCAGTAGTGGGACAGGGGGTAGGACTGAC. This gives the protein CASSGTGGRTD. In full, the CDR3 is CASSGTGGRTDYTF.

This clone was counted many times. The CDR3 extends 3 residues past the end of the read, so its final part is completed from the germline J gene. The rearrangement uses TRBV10-3 and TRBJ2-3; D gene unclear. The CDR3 length is 15 residues. In germline, CDR1 is ENHRY, CDR2 SYGVKD. V was pared by 2 bases and J by 4 bases, with 13 bases between. The CDR3: CAISEGPPPADTQYF. Incomplete CDR3 DNA: TGTGCCATCAGTGAGGGCCCCCCACCCGCAGATACG.

This clone was seen repeatedly, ten times or more. The CDR3 end is not reached by the read, which stops 3 residues before it; the germline J gene fills it in. The chain joins TRBV5-1 to TRBJ2-7; 10 nucleotides agree with TRBD1. Trimming at V came to 0 bases and at J to 2 bases, leaving 5 bases not matched to a gene. Germline CDR1 and CDR2: SGHRS and YFSETQ. The CDR3 spans 16 residues. The CDR3 sequence is CASSLDSGQGAYEQYF. The DNA read from the CDR3 is TGCGCCAGCAGCTTGGATTCCGGACAGGGGGCCTACGAG.

This clone was seen at least ten times. The read ends 3 residues early relative to the CDR3; the germline J gene fills the gap. This chain connects TRBV20-1 to TRBJ1-1; 7 bases agree with TRBD1. The CDR3 has 14 amino acids. Per germline, CDR1 DFQATT and CDR2 SNEGSKA (reference sequence). Germline trimming cut 0 bases from V and 5 bases from J; bases unmatched to any gene: 6. Here the CDR3 reads CSARDPGQATEAFF. The DNA read from the CDR3 is TGCAGTGCTAGAGACCCCGGACAGGCAACTGAA.

About this clone: A much larger clone differs by one base, so this may be a read error. The read comes to an end 3 residues before the CDR3 does, leaving the germline J gene to fill in the end. Other DNA sequences from this sample encode an identical CDR3 as well. The V call is TRBV7-3, the J call TRBJ2-3, with TRBD2 identical over 10 bases. After removal of 5 bases from V and 5 bases from J, the junction contained 13 bases not matched to a gene. The CDR3 runs 17 residues. CDR1 SGHTA and CDR2 FQGTGA come from the germline V gene. The CDR3 DNA, read in part, is TGTGCCAGCAGCCCCCTGACGAGGAGCGGGGGGGGAGATACG. This encodes CASSPLTRSGGGDT. The complete CDR3 reads CASSPLTRSGGGDTQYF.

This clone was counted only a few times. The read terminates 3 residues before the CDR3 end, so the remaining end is supplied by the germline J gene. The V gene is TRBV19, the J gene TRBJ1-2; D unresolved. This CDR3 comprises 13 residues. Germline loops: CDR1 LNHDA, CDR2 SQIVND (reference sequence). CDR3 DNA, as far as it was read: TGTGCCAGTACTAAGACTAGCGCTGATACC. Its translation: CASTKTSADT. The CDR3, in full, reads CASTKTSADTYTF.

This clone was seen repeatedly, ten times or more. The CDR3 end is not reached by the read, which stops 3 residues before it; the germline J gene fills it in. This chain joins TRBV29-1 and TRBJ2-3; 9 bases fit TRBD2. The V segment lost 3 bases and the J segment 4 bases; nucleotides outside the gene matches: 5. The CDR3 totals 14 residues. In germline, CDR1 is SQVTM, CDR2 ANQGSEA. The covered CDR3 bases are TGCAGCGTTGATAGCGGGGGAGGTGCAGATACG. It translates to CSVDSGGGADT. The CDR3 in full is CSVDSGGGADTQYF.

In this sample, this clone turned up a few times. Sequencing ends 3 residues short of the CDR3 end; the germline J gene provides the rest. The chain carries TRBV7-9 and TRBJ1-2; TRBD1 is a possible D gene (5 bases). CDR1 SEHNR and CDR2 FQNEAQ come from the germline V gene (reference sequence). The CDR3 covers 13 residues. Here the CDR3 reads CASSPPGTYDYTF. The CDR3 bases that were read are TGTGCCAGCAGCCCCCCGGGGACTTACGAC.

In this sample, this clone turned up many times. The read terminates 3 residues ahead of where the CDR3 ends, so the germline J gene completes it. The genes are TRBV5-1 and TRBJ2-4, with D perhaps matching TRBD2 (5 bases). The CDR3 consists of 14 residues. CDR1 and CDR2 from the germline V gene are SGHRS and YFSETQ. Trimming shortened V by 4 bases and J by 0 bases, and 8 bases separated the two germline ends. The CDR3 sequence: CASSPSQAKNIQYF. CDR3 DNA (partial): TGCGCCAGCAGCCCTAGCCAAGCCAAAAACATT.

This clone was seen many times. Coverage ceases 3 residues before the CDR3 finishes, and the germline J gene fills in the end. V gene TRBV29-1 combines with J gene TRBJ2-3, with 7 bases identical to TRBD2. V lost 7 bases to trimming and J lost 0 bases; unmatched junction nucleotides: 7. The CDR3 is 14 amino acids. Looked up from germline, CDR1 is SQVTM and CDR2 is ANQGSEA. The part of the CDR3 DNA that was read is TGCAGCGCCCAGCGGGGTTCTAGCACAGATACG. Translated: CSAQRGSSTDT. The entire CDR3 protein is CSAQRGSSTDTQYF.

Ten or more counts support this clone. The read stops 3 residues short of the end of the CDR3; the missing end is completed from the germline J gene. This chain joins TRBV5-4 and TRBJ2-1, with D possibly matching TRBD2 (7 bases). Germline V gives CDR1 SGHNT, CDR2 YYREEE (reference sequence). This CDR3 is built from 16 residues. Trimming removed 0 bases from V and 2 bases from J, with 12 bases in between. Incomplete CDR3 DNA: TGTGCCAGCAGCTTGGTAGGGGGGGCGGCCTACAATGAG. This encodes CASSLVGGAAYNE. The whole CDR3 is CASSLVGGAAYNEQFF.